A selection of T cell receptor beta chains follows, all from one sample in a study of blood T cell repertoires in COVID-19. This table comes from immunoSEQ multiplex PCR, and its TCRdb copy is limited to in-frame clones, with some not included. The top ten hold approximately 13% of the sample, which has 99,000 or so clones, 86% seen once. Sequencing input: peripheral blood. These receptors were collected from a woman aged 60-75 years in a cohort sampled during active or convalescent COVID-19. Both conserved end residues are part of each CDR3. Each record gives: J gene, D gene, clone size, V gene, CDR3 DNA, CDR3 protein. A D gene is named only where the DNA matches it firmly. The listing skips clone size in some rows; elsewhere it reads once, few, many or a size class.

TRBJ2-1	NA	NA	TRBV20-1	TGCAGTGCTGAACTTCTCGGTGAGCAGTTCTTC	CSAELLGEQFF
TRBJ2-3	TRBD2	NA	TRBV7-9	TGTGCCAGCAGCTTAGCAGCGGGAAGCACAGATACGCAGTATTTT	CASSLAAGSTDTQYF
TRBJ1-5	NA	NA	TRBV18	TGTGCCAGCTCCCGGACAGCGGGAGGCAATCAGCCCCAGCATTTT	CASSRTAGGNQPQHF
TRBJ1-2	NA	NA	TRBV20-1	TGCAGTGCTTCGGGGGGCAGGGACTACACCTTC	CSASGGRDYTF
TRBJ2-7	NA	NA	TRBV29-1	TGCAGCGTTAGTACGCCCGGGGAAGAGCAGTACTTC	CSVSTPGEEQYF
TRBJ1-3	NA	NA	TRBV3-1/TRBV3-2	TGTGCCAGCAGCCAAGATGCGTGGAGCACCATATATTTT	CASSQDAWSTIYF
TRBJ1-6	NA	NA	TRBV25-1	TGTGCCAGCAGCCACCCACAGGGTTCCTCACCCCTCCACTTT	CASSHPQGSSPLHF
TRBJ2-7	TRBD1	NA	TRBV19	TGTGCCAGTAGCAAGGGACAGGGCTACGAGCAGTACTTC	CASSKGQGYEQYF
TRBJ1-2	NA	NA	TRBV18	TGTGCCAGCTCACCACCGCCAGGGACTAACTATGGCTACACCTTC	CASSPPPGTNYGYTF
TRBJ2-5	TRBD1	NA	TRBV6-5	TGTGCCAGCAGTTACTCGACAGGGGCCCGCGAGACCCAGTACTTC	CASSYSTGARETQYF
TRBJ1-2	NA	NA	TRBV24-1	TGTGCCACCAACTGCATGAAGTGTGGCTACACCTTC	CATNCMKCGYTF
TRBJ2-3	NA	NA	TRBV29-1	TGCAGCGTTTCTAGGACAGATACGCAGTATTTT	CSVSRTDTQYF
TRBJ1-1	NA	NA	TRBV30	TGTGCCTGGGACACCGGGGGGGCAGGCACTGAAGCTTTCTTT	CAWDTGGAGTEAFF
TRBJ1-2	TRBD1	once	TRBV5-6	TGTGCCAGCAGCTTAAGGCAGGGGGCACTTGGCTACACCTTC	CASSLRQGALGYTF
TRBJ2-2	NA	once	TRBV7-3	TGTGCCAGCAGCTTGAGCTCCGCGAACACCGGGGAGCTGTTTTTT	CASSLSSANTGELFF
TRBJ2-1	NA	NA	TRBV11-2	TGTGCCAGCAGTCACAGGGGAGGCAATGAGCAGTTCTTC	CASSHRGGNEQFF
TRBJ1-2	NA	NA	TRBV2	TGTGCCAGCAGTGAAGAGGGGGTCTATGGCTACACCTTC	CASSEEGVYGYTF
TRBJ1-3	NA	once	TRBV6-5	TGTGCCAGCAGTTACAGTGGCCGCGGAAACACCATATATTTT	CASSYSGRGNTIYF
TRBJ2-2	NA	NA	TRBV21-1	TGTGCCAGCAGCTCCCGGGACAGGGTTACCGGGGAGCTGTTTTTT	CASSSRDRVTGELFF
TRBJ1-1	NA	once	TRBV15	TGTGCCACCAGCAGAGATAGGGGGATGAACACTGAAGCTTTCTTT	CATSRDRGMNTEAFF
TRBJ2-7	TRBD1	NA	TRBV5-1	TGCGCCAGCAGCTTTGACAGGGGATCCTACGAGCAGTACTTC	CASSFDRGSYEQYF